Below are 16 T cell receptor beta chains sequenced from a single sample in a study of cytomegalovirus exposure and HLA in healthy donors. Some clones are missing from TCRdb's copy, which holds only in-frame ones; the method was immunoSEQ multiplex PCR. The sample lists about 130,000 clones; roughly 90% were seen once. Sequencing input: PBMCs. The source is a woman between 18 and 30 years old in good health and CMV-seronegative.

The chain uses TRBV30 and TRBJ1-2; D is ambiguous. CDR3 size: 15 residues. Deletions cut 0 bases from V and 8 bases from J, with 19 bases between. The V gene's germline CDR1 is GTSNPN and CDR2 SVGIG (reference sequence). The CDR3 DNA reads as TGTGCCTGGAGTGTACGATTGAAAATCTCGCGGGGCTACACCTTC. Its protein product is CAWSVRLKISRGYTF.

The V gene is TRBV25-1, the J gene TRBJ2-2, with D possibly being TRBD1 (6 bases). V was trimmed by 2 bases and J by 11 bases, leaving 9 bases between them. CDR3 length: 12 residues. Germline-derived CDR1 and CDR2 are MGHDK and SYGVNS. CDR3 residues: CASSERGYELFF. The DNA for the CDR3 is TGTGCCAGCAGTGAAAGGGGGTATGAGCTGTTTTTT. Full variable domain (rest looked up from reference TRBV25-1 and TRBJ2-2): EADIYQTPRYLVIGTGKKITLECSQTMGHDKMYWYQQDPGMELHLIHYSYGVNSTEKGDLSSESTVSRIRTEHFPLTLESARPSHTSQYLCASSERGYELFFGEGSRLTVL.

The rearrangement joins TRBV11-2 to TRBJ2-3; D gene ambiguous. The CDR3 covers 15 residues. Trimming took off 2 bases at V and 0 bases at J, with 9 bases between the two ends. CDR1 SGHAT and CDR2 FQNNGV come from the germline V gene. This chain's CDR3 is CASSLYSTSTDTQYF. DNA for the CDR3: TGTGCCAGCAGCTTATACAGTACTAGCACAGATACGCAGTATTTT.

V is TRBV29-1 and J is TRBJ2-2; 7 bases map to TRBD1. This CDR3 region has 14 residues. V shed 7 bases, J shed 4 bases, and the junction held 9 bases outside the gene matches. Germline CDR1 reads SQVTM; CDR2 reads ANQGSEA. The CDR3 protein is CSAGATGSTGELFF. In nucleotides, the CDR3 is TGCAGCGCCGGGGCGACAGGGTCCACCGGGGAGCTGTTTTTT.

This rearrangement joins TRBV19 to TRBJ2-1; 10 bases fit TRBD1. V lost 1 base to trimming and J lost 6 bases; unmatched junction nucleotides: 3. CDR3 length equals 15 residues. Germline CDR1 reads LNHDA; CDR2 reads SQIVND (reference sequence). In DNA, the CDR3 is TGTGCCAGTAGTATAGTAGGGACAGGGGTCAATGAGCAGTTCTTC. Amino acid sequence: CASSIVGTGVNEQFF.

V is TRBV9 and J is TRBJ1-3, with 7 bases fitting TRBD1. The V gene end was trimmed by 4 bases and the J gene end by 1 base; junction bases not matched to a gene: 2. Per germline, CDR1 SGDLS and CDR2 YYNGEE. This CDR3 contains 14 residues. The CDR3 sequence: CASSTGASGNTIYF. CDR3 in DNA: TGTGCCAGCAGCACAGGGGCGTCTGGAAACACCATATATTTT.

The genes are TRBV11-2 and TRBJ2-2; D not certain. Trimming stripped 4 bases from V and 5 bases from J, with 8 bases between. The germline gives CDR1 SGHAT, CDR2 FQNNGV. This CDR3 has 13 amino acids. In DNA, the CDR3 is TGTGCCAGCAGCTCCGAGAGGACCGGGGAGCTGTTTTTT. This translates into CASSSERTGELFF. Looking up the rest from reference TRBV11-2 and TRBJ2-2 gives the full variable domain: EAGVAQSPRYKIIEKRQSVAFWCNPISGHATLYWYQQILGQGPKLLIQFQNNGVVDDSQLPKDRFSAERLKGVDSTLKIQPAKLEDSAVYLCASSSERTGELFFGEGSRLTVL.

The CDR3 region is CASYSPGQGLETQYF. In DNA form, the CDR3 reads TGTGCCAGCTACTCTCCGGGACAGGGGCTAGAGACCCAGTACTTC. The J gene is TRBJ2-5, the V gene TRBV28, with TRBD1 matching 10 bases. CDR1 is MDHEN, CDR2 SYDVKM, per germline. The CDR3 has 15 residues. Trimming at V came to 8 bases and at J to 4 bases, leaving 10 bases not matched to a gene. Full variable domain (outside the CDR3, taken from reference TRBV28 and TRBJ2-5): DVKVTQSSRYLVKRTGEKVFLECVQDMDHENMFWYRQDPGLGLRLIYFSYDVKMKEKGDIPEGYSVSREKKERFSLILESASTNQTSMYLCASYSPGQGLETQYFGPGTRLLVL.

The chain is built from TRBV4-2 and TRBJ2-7; 11 bases are a match to TRBD2. V was clipped by 1 base and J by 4 bases; unmatched bases: 12. The length of the CDR3 is 18 residues. Per germline, CDR1 LGHNA and CDR2 YNFKEQ. CDR3 sequence (DNA): TGTGCCAGCAGCCAAGGCACTAGCGGGAGAAGGAAATTGTACGAGCAGTACTTC. Encoded protein: CASSQGTSGRRKLYEQYF.

This clone is a singleton in its sample. The rearrangement joins TRBV13 to TRBJ2-2; TRBD1 is a possible D gene (6 bases). Germline CDR1 and CDR2: PRHDT and FYEKMQ (reference sequence). The CDR3 is 15 amino acids. V lost 2 bases and J 4 bases, leaving 11 bases between the germline ends. The CDR3 protein is CASSLISGATGELFF. CDR3 nucleotide sequence: TGTGCCAGCAGCTTAATTTCAGGGGCCACCGGGGAGCTGTTTTTT.

The genes are TRBV28 and TRBJ1-2; D remains ambiguous. CDR1 is MDHEN and CDR2 is SYDVKM in the germline V gene. V was cut by 2 bases and J by 4 bases, with 8 bases left in between. The length of the CDR3 is 13 residues. The CDR3 coding sequence is TGTGCCAGCAGTTTACGGAGGGCCTATGGCTACACCTTC. Protein sequence: CASSLRRAYGYTF.

This clone was picked up one time. The gene calls are TRBV4-1 and TRBJ1-2; no reliable D call. Trimming cost V 0 bases and J 0 bases, with 14 bases left between them. CDR1 and CDR2 from the germline V gene are MGHRA and YSYEKL. CDR3 size: 17 residues. The CDR3, as DNA: TGCGCCAGCAGCCAAGATTGGGCTCGGAATTCTAACTATGGCTACACCTTC. This codes for CASSQDWARNSNYGYTF.

The chain recombines TRBV18 with TRBJ2-7, with D perhaps matching TRBD1 (5 bases). Trimming took off 4 bases at V and 3 bases at J, with 13 bases between the two ends. CDR1 and CDR2 from the germline V gene are KGHSH and LQKENI. This CDR3 is built from 14 residues. CDR3: CASSRSDTVYEQYF. CDR3 nucleotides: TGTGCCAGCTCACGGTCGGACACAGTCTACGAGCAGTACTTC.

The V gene is TRBV7-2, the J gene TRBJ1-2, with 9 nucleotides matching TRBD1. There are 15 residues in the CDR3. V lost 5 bases to trimming and J lost 2 bases; unmatched junction nucleotides: 6. CDR1 is SGHTA and CDR2 is FQGNSA in the germline V gene. CDR3 in amino acids: CASSPPTGGNYGYTF. The DNA for the CDR3 is TGTGCCAGCAGCCCACCGACAGGGGGGAACTATGGCTACACCTTC.

This clone was seen once. The chain carries TRBV19 and TRBJ1-2; D remains unclear. CDR3 length: 18 residues. The germline V gene has CDR1 LNHDA and CDR2 SQIVND (reference sequence). V was cut by 5 bases and J by 2 bases, with 24 bases left in between. CDR3 coding DNA: TGTGCCAGTAGTGCTCCGGGTCTTTATGGCTCCACCAACTATGGCTACACCTTC. This codes for CASSAPGLYGSTNYGYTF.

The gene calls are TRBV5-1 and TRBJ2-5; 7 nucleotides agree with TRBD2. The CDR3 runs to 14 residues. Losses at the gene ends were 4 bases for V and 1 base for J; bases not matched to a gene: 4. Germline V gene lookup returns CDR1 SGHRS and CDR2 YFSETQ. Here the CDR3 reads CASSITSAQETQYF. In nucleotides, the CDR3 is TGCGCCAGCAGCATCACTAGCGCCCAAGAGACCCAGTACTTC.